Presented here are 31 T cell receptor beta chains from one specimen sequenced in a study of blood T cell repertoires in COVID-19. Clones were read by immunoSEQ multiplex PCR, and TCRdb kept only the in-frame ones, dropping some. The sample has fewer than 300,000 clones, 70% to 75% seen once. Sequencing was done on a sample of peripheral blood. The receptors shown here come from a woman older than 75 with acute or convalescent COVID-19.

The rearrangement uses TRBV11-3 and TRBJ1-6; maybe TRBD1 (5 bases). The V end lost 2 bases, the J end lost 6 bases, and 14 bases lay between the germline ends. CDR3 length equals 16 residues. The germline V gene encodes CDR1 SGHNT and CDR2 YENEEA. The CDR3 DNA reads TGTGCCAGCAGCTTATGTAGGGGTTTCTTTAATTCACCCCTCCACTTT. Translation: CASSLCRGFFNSPLHF.

The J gene is TRBJ2-5, the V gene TRBV5-4; TRBD1 agrees at 11 bases. Germline assignment: CDR1 SGHNT and CDR2 YYREEE (reference sequence). Trimming at V came to 4 bases and at J to 5 bases, leaving 7 bases not matched to a gene. The CDR3 runs to 15 residues. CDR3 sequence reads: CASSIPGTGGETQYF. Here the CDR3 DNA reads TGTGCCAGCAGCATCCCCGGGACAGGGGGGGAGACCCAGTACTTC. The full variable domain, rest sourced from reference TRBV5-4 and TRBJ2-5, is ETGVTQSPTHLIKTRGQQVTLRCSSQSGHNTVSWYQQALGQGPQFIFQYYREEENGRGNFPPRFSGLQFPNYSSELNVNALELDDSALYLCASSIPGTGGETQYFGPGTRLLVL.

The V call is TRBV25-1, the J call TRBJ1-6, with D possibly matching TRBD1 (6 bases). Germline V gives CDR1 MGHDK, CDR2 SYGVNS. CDR3 size: 15 residues. The V end was cut by 8 bases, the J end by 6 bases, with 17 bases between. CDR3 amino acids: CASEGTRAGNSPLHF. The DNA of the CDR3 is TGTGCCAGCGAGGGGACACGAGCAGGTAATTCACCCCTCCACTTT.

The chain links TRBV19 to TRBJ1-1; the match to TRBD1 covers 7 bases. Germline lookup yields CDR1 LNHDA and CDR2 SQIVND (reference sequence). The V gene end was trimmed by 6 bases and the J gene end by 5 bases; junction bases not matched to a gene: 9. The CDR3 is 14 amino acids. The CDR3, as DNA: TGTGCCAGTAGAATATCAGGGGGGAGGACTGAAGCTTTCTTT. This sequence encodes CASRISGGRTEAFF. Based on the CDR3 plus reference TRBV19 and TRBJ1-1, the full variable domain is DGGITQSPKYLFRKEGQNVTLSCEQNLNHDAMYWYRQDPGQGLRLIYYSQIVNDFQKGDIAEGYSVSREKKESFPLTVTSAQKNPTAFYLCASRISGGRTEAFFGQGTRLTVV.

This clone was observed once. This sequence joins TRBV10-1 and TRBJ2-2; the match to TRBD2 covers 8 bases. CDR3 size: 17 residues. Looked up from germline, CDR1 is WNHNN and CDR2 is SYGVQD (reference sequence). V was pared by 8 bases and J by 5 bases, with 16 bases of the junction left unmatched. CDR3 residues: CASRSVPGLGSTGELFF. The CDR3 DNA reads as TGCGCCAGCCGAAGCGTACCGGGACTAGGATCTACCGGGGAGCTGTTTTTT.

V usage is TRBV6-6 and J usage is TRBJ2-7; D unclear. V lost 6 bases and J 3 bases, leaving 12 bases between the germline ends. This CDR3 has 13 residues. Germline V gene lookup returns CDR1 MNHNY and CDR2 SVGAGI (reference sequence). DNA of the CDR3: TGTGCCAGCAGCCGTGAACTTAACTACGAGCAGTACTTC. Protein sequence: CASSRELNYEQYF.

V is TRBV19 and J is TRBJ2-4, with TRBD1 matching 9 bases. With V trimmed by 6 bases and J by 8 bases, 8 bases remained unmatched. The CDR3 loop spans 14 amino acids. CDR1 is LNHDA and CDR2 is SQIVND in the germline V gene (reference sequence). CDR3 protein: CASRPDRGVDIQYF. The CDR3 coding sequence is TGTGCCAGTAGGCCAGACAGGGGGGTGGACATTCAGTACTTC. Supplemented by reference TRBV19 and TRBJ2-4, the full variable domain reads DGGITQSPKYLFRKEGQNVTLSCEQNLNHDAMYWYRQDPGQGLRLIYYSQIVNDFQKGDIAEGYSVSREKKESFPLTVTSAQKNPTAFYLCASRPDRGVDIQYFGAGTRLSVL.

The J gene is TRBJ2-1, the V gene TRBV6-5; TRBD2 matches at 7 bases. CDR3 size: 15 residues. The V gene end was trimmed by 6 bases and the J gene end by 6 bases; junction bases not matched to a gene: 11. Germline assignment: CDR1 MNHEY and CDR2 SVGAGI. The CDR3 sequence: CASRGLAARPNEQFF. CDR3 sequence (DNA): TGTGCCAGCAGGGGGCTAGCGGCGCGTCCCAATGAGCAGTTCTTC.

The CDR3 spells CASSLKAGTQYF. The CDR3 DNA is TGTGCCAGCAGTTTAAAAGCGGGCACGCAGTATTTT. The V call is TRBV28, the J call TRBJ2-3, with D possibly matching TRBD2 (6 bases). The CDR3 extends over 12 amino acids. The germline gives CDR1 MDHEN, CDR2 SYDVKM. V was cut by 2 bases and J by 9 bases, with 9 bases left in between.

The chain links TRBV2 to TRBJ2-1; 8 bases are shared with TRBD2. This CDR3 has 16 amino acids. Germline V CDR1 and CDR2: SNHLY, FYNNEI. V was pared by 8 bases and J by 2 bases, with 11 bases of the junction left unmatched. As DNA, the CDR3 is TGTGCCAGCGCAAGGGAGCGGGAGCTTACCTACAATGAGCAGTTCTTC. Residues: CASARERELTYNEQFF.

The chain recombines TRBV5-1 with TRBJ1-6; 9 bases align to TRBD1. This CDR3 is built from 16 residues. The germline V gene has CDR1 SGHRS and CDR2 YFSETQ. With V trimmed by 2 bases and J by 5 bases, 5 bases remained unmatched. The CDR3: CASSLTGGDHNSPLHF. CDR3 in DNA: TGCGCCAGCAGCTTAACAGGGGGCGACCATAATTCACCCCTCCACTTT.

This clone appeared a single time. The rearrangement links TRBV3-1 (or the pseudogene TRBV3-2) to TRBJ2-7, with 9 bases fitting TRBD1. This CDR3 is 15 amino acids long. Trimming at V came to 3 bases and at J to 7 bases, leaving 10 bases not matched to a gene. Germline V gene sequence: CDR1 LGHDT, CDR2 YNNKEL (reference sequence). Here the CDR3 reads CASSHLGQGSGEQYF. Written as DNA, the CDR3 is TGTGCCAGCAGCCATTTGGGACAGGGATCGGGAGAGCAGTACTTC.

The chain combines TRBV19 with TRBJ1-5; 10 bases fit TRBD1. V shed 5 bases, J shed 7 bases, and the junction held 5 bases outside the gene matches. Germline assignment: CDR1 LNHDA and CDR2 SQIVND (reference sequence). The CDR3 is made up of 14 amino acids. DNA for the CDR3: TGTGCCAGTAGTGTGACAGGGGGCTGGCAGCCCCAGCATTTT. This gives the protein CASSVTGGWQPQHF.

The chain is built from TRBV12-3 or TRBV12-4 and TRBJ1-1; D not resolved. The ends were cut back, 2 bases at V and 6 bases at J, with 7 bases in the middle. The CDR3 runs 12 residues. The CDR3 is CASSLWQAEAFF. The DNA of the CDR3 is TGTGCCAGCAGTTTATGGCAGGCTGAAGCTTTCTTT.

V usage is TRBV4-3 and J usage is TRBJ2-3; TRBD2 matches 9 bases. The CDR3 consists of 18 residues. The germline V gene has CDR1 LGHNA and CDR2 YSLEER. J lost 0 bases, V lost 1 base, and 8 bases had no gene match. The CDR3 region is CASSQGHSGGPSTDTQYF. As DNA, the CDR3 is TGCGCCAGCAGCCAAGGGCATAGCGGGGGCCCCAGCACAGATACGCAGTATTTT.

This chain joins TRBV5-1 and TRBJ1-4; 7 nucleotides align to TRBD1. The CDR3 totals 15 residues. The germline V gene encodes CDR1 SGHRS and CDR2 YFSETQ. Trimming took 5 bases from V and 0 from J; bases not matched to a gene: 4. The CDR3 here is CASSGTAATNEKLFF. The CDR3 DNA reads as TGCGCCAGCAGTGGGACAGCGGCAACTAATGAAAAACTGTTTTTT.

The chain couples TRBV29-1 to TRBJ2-3; possible D gene TRBD2, 5 bases. The V gene's germline CDR1 is SQVTM and CDR2 ANQGSEA. Between the trimmed V and J ends, which lost 7 bases and 0 bases, there was a span of 17 bases. The CDR3 extends over 15 amino acids. The CDR3 sequence: CSAQTPRGSTDTQYF. CDR3 in DNA: TGCAGCGCACAGACCCCACGGGGTAGCACAGATACGCAGTATTTT.

Remarks on this clone: Other DNA sequences from this sample encode an identical CDR3 as well. The chain recombines TRBV30 with TRBJ1-4, with TRBD1 as a possible D gene (6 bases). Trimming shortened V by 3 bases and J by 8 bases, and 16 bases separated the two germline ends. In germline, CDR1 is GTSNPN, CDR2 SVGIG (reference sequence). This CDR3 comprises 14 residues. The CDR3 loop reads CAWSVGGLGEKLFF. In DNA form, the CDR3 reads TGTGCCTGGAGCGTTGGGGGCTTGGGGGAAAAACTGTTTTTT.

The V call is TRBV24-1, the J call TRBJ2-2, with 9 bases aligning to TRBD1. V was clipped by 5 bases and J by 9 bases; unmatched bases: 9. This CDR3 has 15 amino acids. The germline V gene encodes CDR1 KGHDR and CDR2 SFDVKD. This CDR3 is CATSAQTGGARELFF. CDR3 nucleotides: TGTGCCACCAGTGCCCAGACAGGGGGGGCCCGGGAGCTGTTTTTT.

This rearrangement joins TRBV4-3 to TRBJ2-7; 9 bases match TRBD1. The length of the CDR3 is 14 residues. J was trimmed by 0 bases and V by 4 bases; bases with no gene match: 1. CDR1 and CDR2 (germline): LGHNA, YSLEER. The chain's CDR3 is CASSLDRGSYEQYF. Written as DNA, the CDR3 is TGCGCCAGCAGCCTGGACAGGGGCTCCTACGAGCAGTACTTC.

This clone appeared a single time. CDR3 loop: CASSPSLAGGQETQYF. Here the CDR3 DNA reads TGTGCCAGCAGCCCTAGTCTAGCGGGGGGCCAAGAGACCCAGTACTTC. The chain carries TRBV9 and TRBJ2-5; 11 bases align to TRBD2. The germline gives CDR1 SGDLS, CDR2 YYNGEE. The CDR3 is made up of 16 amino acids. The trim removed 4 bases at V and 1 base at J, leaving 6 bases unmatched.

This clone has just one count. The chain joins TRBV9 to TRBJ2-2; D is perhaps TRBD1 (7 bases). In germline, CDR1 is SGDLS, CDR2 YYNGEE. V was clipped by 4 bases and J by 1 base, with 11 bases between them. The CDR3 spans 15 residues. The CDR3 DNA reads as TGTGCCAGCAGCCCCCAGGGGGGGAACACCGGGGAGCTGTTTTTT. Amino acid sequence: CASSPQGGNTGELFF.

As concerns this clone: The limits of the CDR3 on the DNA are not certain, so only TCRdb's listed CDR3 is given. This rearrangement joins TRBV30 to TRBJ1-2; the table's D call, TRBD1, was not checked against the DNA. The CDR3 numbers 13 amino acids, ends counted. Germline V gene data show CDR1 as GTSNPN and CDR2 as SVGIG (reference sequence). This CDR3 reads CAWGVGTGLVTRF.

This clone was counted only a few times. The chain employs TRBV9 and TRBJ2-7; TRBD1 matches at 9 bases. Germline-derived CDR1 and CDR2 are SGDLS and YYNGEE. The CDR3 is made up of 13 amino acids. The J segment lost 5 bases and the V segment lost 4 bases, leaving 4 bases of the junction unmatched. The CDR3 reads CASSPTGGDEQYF. In nucleotides, the CDR3 is TGTGCCAGCAGCCCGACAGGGGGGGACGAGCAGTACTTC.

V and J are TRBV27 and TRBJ1-6; D not certain. CDR1 is MNHEY and CDR2 is SMNVEV in the germline V gene (reference sequence). CDR3 length: 14 amino acids. The V end lost 3 bases, the J end lost 3 bases, and 6 bases lay between the germline ends. The CDR3 DNA follows: TGTGCCAGCAGTTTGGAGGGCTATAATTCACCCCTCCACTTT. It is translated as CASSLEGYNSPLHF.

About this clone itself: At the DNA level, this CDR3 is encoded by other sequences in the same sample as well. This rearrangement joins TRBV10-3 to TRBJ2-2; D is undetermined. Germline CDR1 and CDR2: ENHRY and SYGVKD. The V and J ends lost 6 bases and 1 base respectively, with 6 bases between them. CDR3 length equals 13 residues. The CDR3 sequence: CAISELNTGELFF. The CDR3 bases are TGTGCCATCAGCGAACTGAACACCGGGGAGCTGTTTTTT.

The chain carries TRBV6-5 and TRBJ2-3; TRBD2 might be the D (5 bases). The V gene's germline CDR1 is MNHEY and CDR2 SVGAGI. The CDR3 sequence is 12 residues long. Trimming shortened V by 8 bases and J by 4 bases, and 10 bases separated the two germline ends. This chain's CDR3 is CASAERADTQYF. For the CDR3, the DNA is TGTGCCAGCGCGGAGAGGGCAGATACGCAGTATTTT.

The chain has TRBV19 and TRBJ2-1, with no clear D. The CDR3 runs to 12 residues. V was cut by 3 bases and J by 6 bases, with 6 bases left in between. Germline CDR1 LNHDA, CDR2 SQIVND (reference sequence). The CDR3, as DNA: TGTGCCAGTAGTATCCGCAGCAATGAGCAGTTCTTC. Translating gives CASSIRSNEQFF.

This sequence joins TRBV6-5 and TRBJ2-5; D gene uncertain. The germline gives CDR1 MNHEY, CDR2 SVGAGI. The CDR3 spans 12 residues. Deletions cut 5 bases from V and 5 bases from J, with 9 bases between. The CDR3, as DNA: TGTGCCAGCAGTCACCAGAGGGAGACCCAGTACTTC. Its protein is CASSHQRETQYF.

The chain joins TRBV3-1 (or the pseudogene TRBV3-2) to TRBJ2-2, with TRBD1 as a possible D gene (6 bases). Germline CDR1 LGHDT, CDR2 YNNKEL (reference sequence). The CDR3 is made up of 15 amino acids. V was clipped by 5 bases and J by 0 bases, with 10 bases between them. The CDR3: CASSATGSNTGELFF. In DNA form, the CDR3 reads TGTGCCAGCAGCGCGACAGGATCGAACACCGGGGAGCTGTTTTTT.

The chain employs TRBV7-8 and TRBJ1-2, with D uncertain. The ends were cut back, 2 bases at V and 8 bases at J, with 18 bases in the middle. The germline V gene encodes CDR1 SGHVS and CDR2 FQNEAQ. The CDR3 covers 15 residues. The CDR3 loop is CASSLRFQADSGYTF. Written as DNA, the CDR3 is TGTGCCAGCAGCTTAAGATTTCAGGCGGACTCCGGCTACACCTTC.